This T cell receptor beta chain is from a study of vaccination effects on CD4 cells after COVID-19. Overall study results and limits: Of the vaccine-induced clones from healthy vaccinees, merely 1 of 255 recognized common cold coronaviruses as well.

Germline lookup yields CDR1 SGHNT and CDR2 YYREEE (reference sequence). V lost 0 bases and J lost 2; bases outside the gene matches: 4. This CDR3 has 15 amino acids. About this clone: Its antigen is undetermined.

Using immunoSEQ multiplex PCR, the repertoire was profiled, and TCRdb retains in-frame clones only, with some absent. The table has about 39,000 clones, around 76% seen once. Researchers isolated CD4+ T cells once less than 13 days of culture had elapsed. The sequencing used CD4+ T cells from PBMCs cultured without peptide, collected before COVID-19 vaccination. This clonotype was sampled from a human donor who received a COVID-19 vaccine. The chain uses TRBV5-4 and TRBJ2-5, with 7 bases that match TRBD1. Here the CDR3 reads CASSLGQGTQETQYF. CDR3 nucleotides: TGTGCCAGCAGCTTGGGACAGGGTACACAAGAGACCCAGTACTTC.